This entry lists 26 T cell receptor beta chains sequenced from one sample in a study of T cell changes during pregnancy in multiple sclerosis (dated by TCRdb to between 2019 and 2020). Library generation was performed with the immunoSEQ multiplex PCR assay. This is the immuneACCESS table as TCRdb keeps it, with only in-frame sequences that have V and J called. A part of the clones is gone; compared with another copy, unresolved V genes explain less than half, and the rest is unexplained. The sample contains about 80,000 clones, roughly nine tenths of them found a single time. The ten largest clones add up to about 0.22% of the sample. This specimen consisted of CD4+ T cells from peripheral blood mononuclear cells, obtained before pregnancy. These receptors originate from a female donor with multiple sclerosis, enrolled in a pregnancy study.

V and J are TRBV9 and TRBJ1-1; no definite D call. Germline CDR1 is SGDLS and CDR2 is YYNGEE. This CDR3 comprises 12 residues. The V end lost 4 bases, the J end lost 4 bases, and 8 bases lay between the germline ends. Here the CDR3 DNA reads TGTGCCAGCAGCCCCCCCAGCACTGAAGCTTTCTTT. Translating it yields CASSPPSTEAFF.

The CDR3 protein is CASSFTEIYGYTF. The CDR3 DNA reads as TGCGCCAGCAGTTTTACAGAGATCTATGGCTACACCTTC. The rearrangement joins TRBV5-1 to TRBJ1-2, with unresolved D. Germline assignment: CDR1 SGHRS and CDR2 YFSETQ. The CDR3 runs 13 residues. V was cut by 5 bases and J by 4 bases, with 12 bases left in between.

The chain joins TRBV7-9 to TRBJ1-1; 9 positions agree with TRBD1. Germline V gives CDR1 SEHNR, CDR2 FQNEAQ (reference sequence). Unmatched junction bases numbered 8, after V lost 1 base and J lost 8 bases. The CDR3 extends over 15 amino acids. The CDR3 is CASSLGGQGMNEAFF. DNA for the CDR3: TGTGCCAGCAGCTTAGGGGGACAGGGTATGAACGAAGCTTTCTTT.

The chain combines TRBV5-5 with TRBJ2-3; D possibly corresponds to TRBD2 (6 bases). The V gene's germline CDR1 is SGHKS and CDR2 YYEKEE (reference sequence). V shed 2 bases and J shed 4 bases, with 14 bases lying between them. The CDR3 is made up of 15 amino acids. The CDR3 region is CASSFGGVVPDTQYF. The CDR3 region has the DNA TGTGCCAGCAGCTTCGGAGGGGTGGTACCAGATACGCAGTATTTT.

The J gene is TRBJ2-7, the V gene TRBV6-6; 9 nucleotides match TRBD1. Germline-derived CDR1 and CDR2 are MNHNY and SVGAGI (reference sequence). V lost 6 bases, J lost 6 bases, and 9 bases stayed unmatched. The CDR3 consists of 14 residues. Here the CDR3 reads CASRPGQGLGEQYF. CDR3 coding DNA: TGTGCCAGCAGGCCGGGACAGGGTCTGGGCGAGCAGTACTTC.

This chain joins TRBV6-5 and TRBJ1-2; 7 nucleotides align to TRBD1. The CDR3 sequence is 15 residues long. CDR1 is MNHEY and CDR2 is SVGAGI in the germline V gene. The V segment lost 6 bases and the J segment 5 bases; nucleotides outside the gene matches: 12. The CDR3: CASRPDRDWQYGYTF. DNA of the CDR3: TGTGCCAGCAGGCCCGACAGGGATTGGCAGTATGGCTACACCTTC.

J is TRBJ2-7 and V is TRBV10-3, with a possible D match to TRBD2 (6 bases). The CDR3 spans 17 residues. Deletions cut 4 bases from V and 0 bases from J, with 19 bases between. Germline V lookup: CDR1 ENHRY, CDR2 SYGVKD. The CDR3, as DNA: TGTGCCATCAGTGCCGGGCCGGTGGCGGGAAACTCCTACGAGCAGTACTTC. Translated: CAISAGPVAGNSYEQYF.

V is TRBV10-3 and J is TRBJ2-2, with 9 bases lining up with TRBD2. The CDR3 runs to 14 residues. The germline V gene has CDR1 ENHRY and CDR2 SYGVKD. V gave up 10 bases and J gave up 3 bases; unmatched junction bases: 6. CDR3 coding DNA: TGTGCCACAACCGCGGGGGGGGACACCGGGGAGCTGTTTTTT. Its protein is CATTAGGDTGELFF.

This rearrangement joins TRBV6-5 to TRBJ2-7; 8 bases are a match to TRBD2. The CDR3 is 14 residues long. From germline, CDR1 is MNHEY and CDR2 SVGAGI. V shed 5 bases, J shed 3 bases, and the junction held 6 bases outside the gene matches. CDR3 sequence: CASSRTSLNYEQYF. The CDR3 nucleotides read TGTGCCAGCAGTAGGACTAGCCTTAACTACGAGCAGTACTTC.

J is TRBJ2-7 and V is TRBV28; 9 nucleotides align to TRBD1. The length of the CDR3 is 16 residues. V shed 4 bases, J shed 3 bases, and the junction held 10 bases outside the gene matches. Germline values: CDR1 MDHEN, CDR2 SYDVKM. The CDR3 is CASSSPAGTGNYEQYF. CDR3 DNA: TGTGCCAGCAGTTCACCTGCCGGGACAGGGAACTACGAGCAGTACTTC.

The chain carries TRBV30 and TRBJ1-1; D gene ambiguous. Trimming removed 0 bases from V and 5 bases from J, with 13 bases in between. This CDR3 comprises 14 residues. Per the germline V gene, CDR1 is GTSNPN and CDR2 is SVGIG (reference sequence). For the CDR3, the DNA is TGTGCCTGGAGTGTTCCGGGGAGTAGGACTGAAGCTTTCTTT. As protein: CAWSVPGSRTEAFF.

The V and J genes are TRBV28 and TRBJ1-2, with D tentatively TRBD1 (5 bases). The germline V and J ends were trimmed by 3 bases and 2 bases, with 10 bases remaining between them. Germline V gene sequence: CDR1 MDHEN, CDR2 SYDVKM. CDR3 length: 14 residues. The CDR3 loop is CASSLRQGNYGYTF. In DNA form, the CDR3 reads TGTGCCAGCAGTTTGAGGCAGGGCAACTATGGCTACACCTTC.

This clone appeared once. The genes are TRBV6-5 and TRBJ1-2; unclear D gene. CDR1 is MNHEY, CDR2 SVGAGI, per germline. Trimming took off 0 bases at V and 4 bases at J, with 9 bases between the two ends. The CDR3 consists of 14 residues. The DNA of the CDR3 is TGTGCCAGCAGTTACTCGCAGGTCGGCTATGGCTACACCTTC. Its translation: CASSYSQVGYGYTF.

This clone was seen a handful of times. The rearrangement links TRBV5-4 to TRBJ1-3; D unclear. Trimming took 0 bases from V and 0 from J, leaving 7 bases between them. The CDR3 totals 15 residues. Germline V gives CDR1 SGHNT, CDR2 YYREEE (reference sequence). The CDR3 nucleotides are TGTGCCAGCAGCTTGGTGCCAGGCTCTGGAAACACCATATATTTT. It translates to CASSLVPGSGNTIYF.

The genes are TRBV5-1 and TRBJ1-2, with 8 bases identical to TRBD1. After removal of 0 bases from V and 6 bases from J, the junction contained 4 bases not matched to a gene. Germline CDR1 is SGHRS and CDR2 is YFSETQ. This CDR3 has 14 amino acids. Here the CDR3 DNA reads TGCGCCAGCAGCTTGGTTGGACAGGGTAATGGCTACACCTTC. Protein product: CASSLVGQGNGYTF.

This chain uses TRBV29-1 with TRBJ2-1; TRBD2 aligns across 14 bases. CDR3 length equals 13 residues. Germline V gene sequence: CDR1 SQVTM, CDR2 ANQGSEA. V trimming: 7 bases; J trimming: 6 bases; junction bases outside the gene matches: 2. CDR3 sequence: CSAGTSGGNEQFF. Written as DNA, the CDR3 is TGCAGCGCCGGGACTAGCGGGGGCAATGAGCAGTTCTTC.

V usage is TRBV7-2 and J usage is TRBJ2-5, with D perhaps matching TRBD2 (7 bases). This CDR3 comprises 15 residues. Germline V gene data show CDR1 as SGHTA and CDR2 as FQGNSA. Trimming shortened V by 0 bases and J by 4 bases, and 12 bases separated the two germline ends. CDR3 nucleotides: TGTGCCAGCAGCTTAGCGGGGGGGCCTGTAGAGACCCAGTACTTC. It is translated as CASSLAGGPVETQYF.

This sequence joins TRBV27 and TRBJ2-3; possibly TRBD2 for D (7 bases). V dropped 7 bases and J dropped 5 bases, with 16 bases sitting between them. The length of the CDR3 is 14 residues. Per germline, CDR1 MNHEY and CDR2 SMNVEV (reference sequence). The CDR3 region is CASTRGVAGDTQYF. CDR3 nucleotides: TGTGCCAGCACGAGGGGGGTAGCGGGAGATACGCAGTATTTT.

CDR3 in DNA: TGTGCCAGCAGCCGGGACAGGCGCTACGAGCAGTACTTC. Translation gives CASSRDRRYEQYF. The chain has TRBV6-5 and TRBJ2-7; 8 nucleotides agree with TRBD1. The CDR3 sequence is 13 residues long. Unmatched junction bases numbered 4, after V lost 6 bases and J lost 3 bases. Germline CDR1 reads MNHEY; CDR2 reads SVGAGI.

This sequence joins TRBV21-1 and TRBJ2-3; TRBD1, as called in the table, went unchecked against the DNA. TRBV21-1 is tagged as a pseudogene. The CDR3 consists of 15 residues. The CDR3 is CASSSYRASTDTQYF. The CDR3 DNA is TGTGCCAGCAGCAGTTACAGGGCTAGCACAGATACGCAGTATTTT.

The chain uses TRBV5-1 and TRBJ2-1; unclear D gene. The length of the CDR3 is 15 residues. Germline assignment: CDR1 SGHRS and CDR2 YFSETQ. V shed 4 bases and J shed 0 bases, with 11 bases lying between them. The CDR3 loop is CASSPLLSSYNEQFF. DNA of the CDR3: TGCGCCAGCAGCCCCCTCTTGAGCTCCTACAATGAGCAGTTCTTC. Variable domain in full (rest from reference TRBV5-1 and TRBJ2-1): KAGVTQTPRYLIKTRGQQVTLSCSPISGHRSVSWYQQTPGQGLQFLFEYFSETQRNKGNFPGRFSGRQFSNSRSEMNVSTLELGDSALYLCASSPLLSSYNEQFFGPGTRLTVL.

This sequence joins TRBV10-3 and TRBJ2-5, with 8 bases identical to TRBD1. The CDR3 runs to 17 residues. V dropped 5 bases and J dropped 7; count of bases not matched to a gene: 18. Germline values: CDR1 ENHRY, CDR2 SYGVKD. The CDR3 region has the DNA TGTGCCATCAGTCCGGACGCCGGACAGGGTAGGACAGGGACCCAGTACTTC. Translation gives CAISPDAGQGRTGTQYF.

The chain employs TRBV19 and TRBJ2-3; 10 nucleotides match TRBD2. Per the germline V gene, CDR1 is LNHDA and CDR2 is SQIVND (reference sequence). With V trimmed by 6 bases and J by 4 bases, 7 bases remained unmatched. The CDR3 length is 15 residues. CDR3 amino acids: CASRPSGRDPDTQYF. CDR3 DNA: TGTGCCAGTAGACCTAGCGGGAGAGACCCAGATACGCAGTATTTT.

The chain joins TRBV6-1 to TRBJ1-4; TRBD1 matches 8 bases. Germline CDR1 reads MNHNS; CDR2 reads SASEGT. After removal of 6 bases from V and 10 bases from J, the junction contained 10 bases not matched to a gene. The CDR3 has 14 residues. The CDR3 nucleotides read TGTGCCAGCAGCCTAGACAGGGGCTGGCGAAAACTGTTTTTT. This encodes CASSLDRGWRKLFF.

This chain joins TRBV19 and TRBJ1-1; D gene uncertain. The V end lost 5 bases, the J end lost 0 bases, and 7 bases lay between the germline ends. The V gene's germline CDR1 is LNHDA and CDR2 SQIVND (reference sequence). This CDR3 spans 13 amino acids. The CDR3 loop is CASSSVVNTEAFF. The CDR3 DNA sequence: TGTGCCAGTAGTTCAGTCGTGAACACTGAAGCTTTCTTT.

V and J are TRBV28 and TRBJ2-7, with a possible D match to TRBD2 (5 bases). In germline, CDR1 is MDHEN, CDR2 SYDVKM. Trimming left V 1 base short and J 2 bases short, with 9 bases between. The CDR3 is 14 residues long. CDR3: CASSLSKRAYEQYF. For the CDR3, the DNA is TGTGCCAGCAGTTTATCTAAGAGGGCCTACGAGCAGTACTTC.